This T cell receptor beta chain was captured by sequencing in a study of shared clonotypes between healthy human individuals. Background on the study: Researchers assigned three CD4 naive, three CD4 memory, two CD8 naive and one CD8 memory plate to each donor. Study observations and caveats: It was the non-shared clonotypes that had lower generation probabilities than clonotypes shared by all four donors.

Sequencing was performed with immunoSEQ multiplex PCR; in TCRdb, only in-frame clones are kept and a portion is missing. The data show about 2.1 million clones, approximately 94% seen once. As concerns this clone: Its specificity is unknown.

Naive CD8 cells comprised CD45RO-negative, CCR7-positively selected cells, excluding terminally differentiated effector memory CD45RA+ cells. The CDR3 has 15 residues. V dropped 3 bases and J dropped 3; count of bases not matched to a gene: 4. Germline V gene lookup returns CDR1 SGDLS and CDR2 YYNGEE. What was sequenced was naive CD8+ T cells from PBMCs. The chain employs TRBV9 and TRBJ2-7, with 12 bases identical to TRBD2. This TCR was recovered from a young man in good health. Some clones in this sample may be carry-over from other donors' samples. For the CDR3, the DNA is TGTGCCAGCAGCGACTCTAGCGGGAGGGACTACGAGCAGTACTTC. This gives the protein CASSDSSGRDYEQYF.